This T cell receptor (beta chain) was identified during a study of blood T cell repertoires in COVID-19. Study summary: Both acute and convalescent COVID-19 samples were obtained from the United States, Italy and Spain.

Each participant's cohort was designated according to participant-reported clinical history. Method: immunoSEQ multiplex PCR; TCRdb's copy keeps in-frame clones and lacks some. The profile shows approximately 200,000 clones, roughly four fifths of them singletons. Per germline, CDR1 SGHNT and CDR2 YYREEE (reference sequence). Trimming shortened V by 1 base and J by 4 bases, and 8 bases separated the two germline ends. The CDR3 is 13 residues long. Specimen: PBMCs or T cells enriched from blood (not recorded which). The chain employs TRBV5-4 and TRBJ2-5; maybe TRBD2 (5 bases). The clonotype originates from a middle-aged man who had recovered from COVID-19. CDR3 DNA sequence: TGTGCCAGCAGCTTGCTAGCCGGAGAGACCCAGTACTTC. The encoded protein is CASSLLAGETQYF.